This T cell receptor (beta chain) was captured in a study of T cells in Graves' hyperthyroidism and ophthalmopathy. Of note for this clonotype: Antigen: not known.

Amplified TCR beta CDR3 regions derived from RNA transcripts. RT-PCR in the first round (using the HTBI primer set) targeted the TCR CDR3. TCRdb recomputed calls from the multiplex PCR reads with MiXCR, one row per CDR3 protein. In the table there are roughly 380,000 distinct CDR3 sequences, roughly 13% of which are singletons. A patient was excluded if there was uncontrolled infection, other autoimmune disease, pregnancy or lactation. Study-level points and caveats: Ophthalmopathy onset followed model prediction by a median about 6.9 months.

Trimming took 6 bases from V and 5 from J; bases not matched to a gene: 11. Germline CDR1 and CDR2: MDHEN and SYDVKM. This CDR3 has 16 amino acids. The sample comprised blood. The chain couples TRBV28 to TRBJ2-1; 9 bases fit TRBD1. The clonotype comes from a woman under 30 with Graves' hyperthyroidism. The CDR3 bases are TGTGCCAGCAGATTCTCCCCGGGACAGGGAAACAATGAGCAGTTCTTC. Translated: CASRFSPGQGNNEQFF.